This TCR beta chain was documented in a study of blood T cell repertoires in COVID-19. This clone has only one observation. Clones were read by immunoSEQ multiplex PCR, and TCRdb kept only the in-frame ones, dropping some. The table shows about 140,000 clones, with 88% occurring only once. Trimming took off 4 bases at V and 6 bases at J, with 19 bases between the two ends. The germline gives CDR1 SNHLY, CDR2 FYNNEI. The CDR3 sequence is 15 residues long. Followed longitudinally, the Seattle patients had been enrolled during active infection. The chain carries TRBV2 and TRBJ2-7; unclear D gene. The TCR comes from a human donor with COVID-19, enrolled during active disease. The donor label of this sample is uncertain. Sequencing input: peripheral blood. CDR3 residues: CASSVALQASGEQYF. In DNA form, the CDR3 reads TGTGCCAGCAGTGTTGCCTTACAAGCGTCGGGCGAGCAGTACTTC.